A single sample gave rise to the 31 T cell receptor beta chains below, sequenced in a study of blood T cell repertoires in COVID-19 (dated by TCRdb to 2018 to 2020). The library relied on the immunoSEQ multiplex PCR assay. This immuneACCESS table, as held by TCRdb, lists in-frame sequences with V and J called but not all clones. Of the missing ones, under half trace to an unresolved V gene in checked studies; the others have no known cause. The sample includes approximately 250,000 clones, with around nine tenths observed a single time. Clones ranked in the top ten supply about 8.7% of the sample. The specimen was peripheral blood. Source of these receptors: a man between 35 and 55 years old with active or convalescent COVID-19.

The chain uses TRBV27 and TRBJ1-2; 11 bases match TRBD1. There are 15 residues in the CDR3. The J segment lost 4 bases and the V segment lost 8 bases, leaving 9 bases of the junction unmatched. Germline loops: CDR1 MNHEY, CDR2 SMNVEV (reference sequence). The CDR3: CASGTGGSLFYGYTF. The CDR3 coding sequence is TGTGCCAGCGGGACAGGGGGGTCCCTGTTCTATGGCTACACCTTC.

The chain employs TRBV5-1 and TRBJ1-5; TRBD1 might be the D (6 bases). With 0 bases removed from V and 8 bases from J, the gap between germline ends came to 18 bases. The CDR3 covers 16 residues. Germline V gene lookup returns CDR1 SGHRS and CDR2 YFSETQ. This chain's CDR3 is CASSLAGTLSGEPQHF. The CDR3 bases are TGCGCCAGCAGCTTGGCCGGGACACTTTCTGGGGAGCCCCAGCATTTT.

The chain joins TRBV15 to TRBJ2-3; the D gene is possibly TRBD1 (6 bases). Germline V gene lookup returns CDR1 LNHNV and CDR2 YYDKDF (reference sequence). The CDR3 spans 15 residues. The V and J ends lost 4 bases and 1 base respectively, with 12 bases between them. In DNA form, the CDR3 reads TGTGCCACCAGCACCGAGGCAGGGGGCACAGATACGCAGTATTTT. It translates to CATSTEAGGTDTQYF.

The chain is built from TRBV10-1 and TRBJ2-1, with 12 bases lining up with TRBD2. This CDR3 spans 14 amino acids. J lost 9 bases, V lost 4 bases, and 4 bases had no gene match. From germline, CDR1 is WNHNN and CDR2 SYGVQD (reference sequence). The CDR3 DNA reads TGCGCCAGCAGTGCACTAGCGGGAGGATTTGAGCAGTTCTTC. Its translation is CASSALAGGFEQFF.

The V and J genes are TRBV9 and TRBJ1-2; 7 nucleotides line up with TRBD1. Germline V gene data show CDR1 as SGDLS and CDR2 as YYNGEE. This CDR3 comprises 16 residues. Losses at the gene ends were 1 base for V and 3 bases for J; bases not matched to a gene: 9. CDR3 loop: CASSVYPPGQYYGYTF. The DNA for the CDR3 is TGTGCCAGCAGCGTATACCCCCCGGGACAGTACTATGGCTACACCTTC.

The J gene is TRBJ2-1, the V gene TRBV9; 7 nucleotides match TRBD1. The length of the CDR3 is 14 residues. Per germline, CDR1 SGDLS and CDR2 YYNGEE. V lost 3 bases and J lost 3; bases outside the gene matches: 3. CDR3 nucleotide sequence: TGTGCCAGCAGCGGGGCAGGGGGCTACAATGAGCAGTTCTTC. As protein: CASSGAGGYNEQFF.

This chain links TRBV4-2 with TRBJ1-6; 7 bases line up with TRBD1. This CDR3 contains 15 residues. Germline CDR1 and CDR2: LGHNA and YNFKEQ. Trimming cost V 4 bases and J 9 bases; bases outside gene matches: 9. The CDR3 bases are TGTGCCAGCAGCCGCCAAACAGGGGATACTTCACCCCTCCACTTT. This gives the protein CASSRQTGDTSPLHF.

The chain uses TRBV9 and TRBJ1-2; 9 nucleotides match TRBD1. This CDR3 comprises 16 residues. The junction had 10 bases not matched to a gene; V was cut back by 0 bases and J by 7 bases. CDR1 is SGDLS and CDR2 is YYNGEE in the germline V gene. DNA of the CDR3: TGTGCCAGCAGCGTAGTGTCGGGACAGGGCAGAATTGGCTACACCTTC. Protein: CASSVVSGQGRIGYTF.

The chain links TRBV5-1 to TRBJ2-3, with 7 bases aligning to TRBD1. From germline, CDR1 is SGHRS and CDR2 YFSETQ. This CDR3 comprises 14 residues. V dropped 3 bases and J dropped 1; count of bases not matched to a gene: 2. The DNA for the CDR3 is TGCGCCAGCAGCTCCGGGACAGGCACAGATACGCAGTATTTT. Translation: CASSSGTGTDTQYF.

The chain carries TRBV5-1 and TRBJ2-3; tentatively, D is TRBD2 (5 bases). The CDR3 consists of 14 residues. Trimming took 2 bases from V and 0 from J, leaving 7 bases between them. CDR1 and CDR2 from the germline V gene are SGHRS and YFSETQ. The CDR3 bases are TGCGCCAGCAGCTTAGCGGAGAGCACAGATACGCAGTATTTT. Translated: CASSLAESTDTQYF. The variable domain in full, with the rest retrieved from reference TRBV5-1 and TRBJ2-3, is KAGVTQTPRYLIKTRGQQVTLSCSPISGHRSVSWYQQTPGQGLQFLFEYFSETQRNKGNFPGRFSGRQFSNSRSEMNVSTLELGDSALYLCASSLAESTDTQYFGPGTRLTVL.

The V gene is TRBV19, the J gene TRBJ2-1; perhaps TRBD1 as D (5 bases). CDR1 is LNHDA, CDR2 SQIVND, per germline (reference sequence). Trimming removed 11 bases at V and 5 bases at J, with 13 bases between. The length of the CDR3 is 12 residues. Here the CDR3 reads CAVGRGHNEQFF. CDR3 sequence (DNA): TGTGCCGTCGGTAGGGGCCACAATGAGCAGTTCTTC. Combining the CDR3 with reference TRBV19 and TRBJ2-1 gives the whole variable domain DGGITQSPKYLFRKEGQNVTLSCEQNLNHDAMYWYRQDPGQGLRLIYYSQIVNDFQKGDIAEGYSVSREKKESFPLTVTSAQKNPTAFYLCAVGRGHNEQFFGPGTRLTVL.

The chain uses TRBV19 and TRBJ1-2, with TRBD1 as a possible D gene (5 bases). Trimming left V 5 bases short and J 4 bases short, with 11 bases between. Germline V gene data show CDR1 as LNHDA and CDR2 as SQIVND (reference sequence). This CDR3 spans 13 amino acids. CDR3 amino acids: CASSGGFGYGYTF. DNA of the CDR3: TGTGCCAGTAGTGGGGGGTTTGGCTATGGCTACACCTTC.

This clone was observed once. The rearrangement uses TRBV7-8 and TRBJ1-1; no definite D call. Deletions cut 5 bases from V and 6 bases from J, with 10 bases between. Germline V gene lookup returns CDR1 SGHVS and CDR2 FQNEAQ. The CDR3 runs 12 residues. CDR3 bases: TGTGCCAGCAGCCCTCCTACCTCTGAAGCTTTCTTT. Translating it yields CASSPPTSEAFF.

The chain employs TRBV5-1 and TRBJ1-1; 9 bases agree with TRBD1. CDR3 length: 15 residues. V lost 2 bases, J lost 2 bases, and 4 bases stayed unmatched. The V gene's germline CDR1 is SGHRS and CDR2 YFSETQ. This chain's CDR3 is CASSFTGGFNTEAFF. The CDR3 DNA reads TGCGCCAGCAGCTTTACAGGGGGCTTTAACACTGAAGCTTTCTTT. The full variable domain, with the rest looked up from reference TRBV5-1 and TRBJ1-1, is KAGVTQTPRYLIKTRGQQVTLSCSPISGHRSVSWYQQTPGQGLQFLFEYFSETQRNKGNFPGRFSGRQFSNSRSEMNVSTLELGDSALYLCASSFTGGFNTEAFFGQGTRLTVV.

This clone was seen more than once but under ten times. V gene TRBV10-3 combines with J gene TRBJ2-2; 10 nucleotides line up with TRBD1. The CDR3 has 16 residues. V was pared by 3 bases and J by 7 bases, with 8 bases of the junction left unmatched. Germline V gene data show CDR1 as ENHRY and CDR2 as SYGVKD. The chain's CDR3 is CAISDRDRGFNGELFF. CDR3 nucleotide sequence: TGTGCCATCAGTGATCGGGACAGGGGTTTTAACGGGGAGCTGTTTTTT.

This chain links TRBV2 with TRBJ1-2; 7 positions agree with TRBD1. Trimming took 8 bases from V and 4 from J; bases not matched to a gene: 13. Per the germline V gene, CDR1 is SNHLY and CDR2 is FYNNEI. The CDR3 contains 15 residues. The CDR3 DNA sequence: TGTGCCAGCTGCCAGACAGGGAGGTTCCGCTATGGCTACACCTTC. As protein: CASCQTGRFRYGYTF.

The rearrangement uses TRBV19 and TRBJ1-4; D is possibly TRBD1 (6 bases). CDR3 length: 18 amino acids. The germline CDR1 and CDR2 sequences are LNHDA and SQIVND (reference sequence). Deletions cut 1 base from V and 3 bases from J, with 18 bases between. CDR3 nucleotide sequence: TGTGCCAGTAGTATAGGTCAGGGGATCCCGGCGGCTAATGAAAAACTGTTTTTT. Its protein is CASSIGQGIPAANEKLFF.

The chain couples TRBV29-1 to TRBJ2-2, with D perhaps matching TRBD1 (5 bases). Germline V gives CDR1 SQVTM, CDR2 ANQGSEA. The V end lost 6 bases, the J end lost 6 bases, and 11 bases lay between the germline ends. This CDR3 comprises 12 residues. The CDR3 nucleotides read TGCAGCGTGGGGCAAACGCCCGGGGAGCTGTTTTTT. Translation gives CSVGQTPGELFF.

The chain joins TRBV5-1 to TRBJ1-1; 11 bases line up with TRBD1. CDR3 length: 15 amino acids. V shed 3 bases, J shed 8 bases, and the junction held 9 bases outside the gene matches. Germline V CDR1 and CDR2: SGHRS, YFSETQ. CDR3 in amino acids: CASSSWTGGQAEAFF. The DNA for the CDR3 is TGCGCCAGCAGCTCCTGGACAGGGGGCCAGGCAGAAGCTTTCTTT.

J is TRBJ2-2 and V is TRBV13; 8 bases align to TRBD2. The V segment lost 4 bases and the J segment 6 bases; nucleotides outside the gene matches: 1. The CDR3 consists of 13 residues. Germline CDR1 and CDR2: PRHDT and FYEKMQ (reference sequence). CDR3 sequence: CASSSGGPGELFF. CDR3 in DNA: TGTGCCAGCAGCTCGGGGGGGCCCGGGGAGCTGTTTTTT.

The rearrangement uses TRBV29-1 and TRBJ2-7; perhaps TRBD2 as D (6 bases). Germline V gene lookup returns CDR1 SQVTM and CDR2 ANQGSEA. The length of the CDR3 is 13 residues. V was pared by 7 bases and J by 0 bases, with 13 bases between. CDR3 sequence: CSAYLAISYEQYF. The CDR3 bases are TGCAGCGCTTACCTAGCGATCTCCTACGAGCAGTACTTC.

The chain couples TRBV24-1 to TRBJ2-1; D is possibly TRBD2 (5 bases). Germline CDR1 KGHDR, CDR2 SFDVKD. V was pared by 9 bases and J by 8 bases, with 19 bases between. CDR3 length equals 14 residues. CDR3 DNA: TGTGCCACCTCCGACCGGGGAAGGGTTGATGAGCAGTTCTTC. Its translation: CATSDRGRVDEQFF.

The chain carries TRBV30 and TRBJ1-4; 7 bases are a match to TRBD1. The CDR3 extends over 13 amino acids. The V and J ends lost 5 bases and 6 bases, in that order; junction bases with no gene match: 6. Germline lookup yields CDR1 GTSNPN and CDR2 SVGIG (reference sequence). The CDR3 spells CAWVSGGDEKLFF. The DNA for the CDR3 is TGTGCCTGGGTCTCAGGGGGAGATGAAAAACTGTTTTTT.

V is TRBV5-5 and J is TRBJ1-5; D gene unclear. V was pared by 0 bases and J by 1 base, with 5 bases between. The CDR3 consists of 14 residues. Germline CDR1 is SGHKS and CDR2 is YYEKEE (reference sequence). The CDR3 region is CASSLGLSNQPQHF. In nucleotides, the CDR3 is TGTGCCAGCAGCTTGGGGCTGAGCAATCAGCCCCAGCATTTT.

The chain uses TRBV7-9 and TRBJ2-5; tentative D call: TRBD2 (5 bases). Germline CDR1 is SEHNR and CDR2 is FQNEAQ (reference sequence). The CDR3 contains 12 residues. Trimming removed 5 bases from V and 4 bases from J, with 8 bases in between. The CDR3: CASSPEAETQYF. The CDR3 nucleotides are TGTGCCAGCAGCCCGGAGGCAGAGACCCAGTACTTC.

The V and J genes are TRBV28 and TRBJ2-3, with a possible D match to TRBD1 (6 bases). CDR1 is MDHEN and CDR2 is SYDVKM in the germline V gene. The CDR3 extends over 17 amino acids. V was cut by 3 bases and J by 4 bases, with 20 bases left in between. CDR3 residues: CASSFMQETGMADTQYF. Here the CDR3 DNA reads TGTGCCAGCAGTTTCATGCAGGAAACAGGGATGGCAGATACGCAGTATTTT.

This clone was found once. The rearrangement links TRBV6-5 to TRBJ1-6; the D is unclear. The CDR3 length is 10 residues. Germline V gene data show CDR1 as MNHEY and CDR2 as SVGAGI. The V end was cut by 7 bases, the J end by 9 bases, with 4 bases between. This chain's CDR3 is CASNGSPLHF. CDR3 DNA sequence: TGTGCCAGCAACGGTTCACCCCTCCACTTT.

This sequence joins TRBV3-1 (or the pseudogene TRBV3-2) and TRBJ2-7; TRBD1 aligns across 7 bases. Trimming cost V 3 bases and J 2 bases; bases outside gene matches: 7. The germline CDR1 and CDR2 sequences are LGHDT and YNNKEL (reference sequence). CDR3 size: 15 residues. The chain's CDR3 is CASSQLTGSPYEQYF. The CDR3 DNA reads TGTGCCAGCAGCCAGCTGACAGGGTCCCCCTACGAGCAGTACTTC.

V gene TRBV4-2 combines with J gene TRBJ2-2; 13 nucleotides line up with TRBD2. With V trimmed by 1 base and J by 0 bases, 8 bases remained unmatched. Germline V CDR1 and CDR2: LGHNA, YNFKEQ. The CDR3 has 20 amino acids. The CDR3 region has the DNA TGTGCCAGCAGCCAAGGGACTAGCGGGAGCCTTCGCGCGAACACCGGGGAGCTGTTTTTT. It is translated as CASSQGTSGSLRANTGELFF.

This rearrangement joins TRBV6-1 to TRBJ1-2, with D maybe TRBD1 (5 bases). V was cut by 2 bases and J by 3 bases, with 7 bases left in between. The CDR3 length is 13 residues. The germline gives CDR1 MNHNS, CDR2 SASEGT. The CDR3 loop is CASSEWGDYGYTF. For the CDR3, the DNA is TGTGCCAGCAGTGAATGGGGGGACTATGGCTACACCTTC.

The chain is built from TRBV19 and TRBJ1-1; 8 bases are a match to TRBD1. CDR3 length equals 14 residues. Germline V gene data show CDR1 as LNHDA and CDR2 as SQIVND (reference sequence). V was clipped by 5 bases and J by 5 bases; unmatched bases: 7. CDR3 in DNA: TGTGCCAGTAGTCCAGGGACAGGTTCAACTGAAGCTTTCTTT. Its translation: CASSPGTGSTEAFF.